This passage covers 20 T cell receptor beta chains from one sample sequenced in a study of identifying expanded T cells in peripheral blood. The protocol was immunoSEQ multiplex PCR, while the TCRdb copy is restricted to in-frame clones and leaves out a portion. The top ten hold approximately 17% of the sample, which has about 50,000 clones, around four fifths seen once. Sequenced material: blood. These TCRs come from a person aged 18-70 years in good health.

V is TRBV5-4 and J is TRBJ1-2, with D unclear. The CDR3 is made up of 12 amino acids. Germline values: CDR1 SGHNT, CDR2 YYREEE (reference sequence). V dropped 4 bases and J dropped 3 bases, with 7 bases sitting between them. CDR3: CASSRDDYGYTF. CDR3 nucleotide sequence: TGTGCCAGCAGCAGGGATGACTATGGCTACACCTTC.

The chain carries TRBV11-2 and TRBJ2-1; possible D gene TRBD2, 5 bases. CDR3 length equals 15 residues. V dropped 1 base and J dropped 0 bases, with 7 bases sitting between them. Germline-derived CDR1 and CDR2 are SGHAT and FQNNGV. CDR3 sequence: CASSLVGSSYNEQFF. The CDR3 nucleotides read TGTGCCAGCAGCTTAGTAGGGAGCTCCTACAATGAGCAGTTCTTC. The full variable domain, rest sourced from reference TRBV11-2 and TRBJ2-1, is EAGVAQSPRYKIIEKRQSVAFWCNPISGHATLYWYQQILGQGPKLLIQFQNNGVVDDSQLPKDRFSAERLKGVDSTLKIQPAKLEDSAVYLCASSLVGSSYNEQFFGPGTRLTVL.

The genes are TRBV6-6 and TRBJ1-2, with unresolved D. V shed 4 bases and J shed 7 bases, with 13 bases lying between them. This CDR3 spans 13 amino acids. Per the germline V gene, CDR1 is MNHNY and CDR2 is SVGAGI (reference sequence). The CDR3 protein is CASSFLTLSGYTF. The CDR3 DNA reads TGTGCCAGCAGTTTTCTAACACTTTCTGGCTACACCTTC.

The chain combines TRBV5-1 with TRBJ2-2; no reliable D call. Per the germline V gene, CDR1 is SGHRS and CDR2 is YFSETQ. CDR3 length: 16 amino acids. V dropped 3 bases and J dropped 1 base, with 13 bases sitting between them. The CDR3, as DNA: TGCGCCAGCAGCTCGCGACCAACAGAGAACACCGGGGAGCTGTTTTTT. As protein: CASSSRPTENTGELFF.

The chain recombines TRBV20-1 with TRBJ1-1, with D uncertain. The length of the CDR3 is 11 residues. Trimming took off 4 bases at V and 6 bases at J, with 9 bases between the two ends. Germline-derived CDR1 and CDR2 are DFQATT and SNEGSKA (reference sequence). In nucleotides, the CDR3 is TGCAGTGCTACCCGGGCCCCTGAAGCTTTCTTT. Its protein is CSATRAPEAFF.

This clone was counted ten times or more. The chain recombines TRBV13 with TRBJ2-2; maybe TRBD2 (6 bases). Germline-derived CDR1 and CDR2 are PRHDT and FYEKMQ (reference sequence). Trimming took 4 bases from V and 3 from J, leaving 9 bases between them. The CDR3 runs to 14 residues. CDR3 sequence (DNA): TGTGCCAGCAGCTACGGGACTCACACCGGGGAGCTGTTTTTT. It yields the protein CASSYGTHTGELFF.

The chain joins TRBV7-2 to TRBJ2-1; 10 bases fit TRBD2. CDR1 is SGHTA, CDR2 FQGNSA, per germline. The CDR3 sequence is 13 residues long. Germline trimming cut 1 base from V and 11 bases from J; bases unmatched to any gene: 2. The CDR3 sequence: CASSLEREGKQFF. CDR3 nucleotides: TGTGCCAGCAGCTTAGAGCGGGAGGGTAAGCAGTTCTTC.

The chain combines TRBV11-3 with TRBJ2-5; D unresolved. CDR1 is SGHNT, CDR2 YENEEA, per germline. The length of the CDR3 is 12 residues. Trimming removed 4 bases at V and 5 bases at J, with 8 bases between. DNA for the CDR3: TGTGCCAGCAGCTCGGGTGGGGAGACCCAGTACTTC. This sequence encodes CASSSGGETQYF. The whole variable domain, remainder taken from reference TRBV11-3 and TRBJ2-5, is EAGVVQSPRYKIIEKKQPVAFWCNPISGHNTLYWYLQNLGQGPELLIRYENEEAVDDSQLPKDRFSAERLKGVDSTLKIQPAELGDSAVYLCASSSGGETQYFGPGTRLLVL.

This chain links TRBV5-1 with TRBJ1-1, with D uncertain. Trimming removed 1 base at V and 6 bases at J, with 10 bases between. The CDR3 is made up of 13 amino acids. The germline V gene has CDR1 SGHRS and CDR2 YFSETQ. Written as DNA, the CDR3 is TGCGCCAGCAGCTTGACCCCAGGCGCTGAAGCTTTCTTT. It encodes CASSLTPGAEAFF.

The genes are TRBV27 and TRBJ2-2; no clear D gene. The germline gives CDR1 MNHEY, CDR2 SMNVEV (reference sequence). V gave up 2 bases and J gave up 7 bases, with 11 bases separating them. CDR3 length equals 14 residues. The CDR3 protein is CASSLGYAGGELFF. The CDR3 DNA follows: TGTGCCAGCAGTTTAGGGTACGCAGGCGGGGAGCTGTTTTTT.

The CDR3 loop reads CASSAIRGNNEQFF. The CDR3 DNA sequence: TGTGCCAGCAGCGCAATCCGGGGGAACAATGAGCAGTTCTTC. The genes are TRBV11-3 and TRBJ2-1; D is perhaps TRBD2 (6 bases). The CDR3 has 14 residues. V gave up 5 bases and J gave up 5 bases, with 13 bases separating them. CDR1 and CDR2 from the germline V gene are SGHNT and YENEEA.

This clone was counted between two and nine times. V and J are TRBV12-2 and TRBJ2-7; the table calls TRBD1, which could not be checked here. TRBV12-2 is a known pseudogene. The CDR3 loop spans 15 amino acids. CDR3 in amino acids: CASRRSGSDSYEQYF. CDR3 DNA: TGTGCAAGTCGCCGATCAGGGTCGGACTCCTACGAGCAGTACTTC.

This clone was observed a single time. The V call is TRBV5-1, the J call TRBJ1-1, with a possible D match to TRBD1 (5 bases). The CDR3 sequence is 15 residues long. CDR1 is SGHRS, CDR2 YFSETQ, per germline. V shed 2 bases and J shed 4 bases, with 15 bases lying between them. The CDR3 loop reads CASSFDQGVGTEAFF. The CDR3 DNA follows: TGCGCCAGCAGCTTCGATCAGGGAGTAGGCACTGAAGCTTTCTTT.

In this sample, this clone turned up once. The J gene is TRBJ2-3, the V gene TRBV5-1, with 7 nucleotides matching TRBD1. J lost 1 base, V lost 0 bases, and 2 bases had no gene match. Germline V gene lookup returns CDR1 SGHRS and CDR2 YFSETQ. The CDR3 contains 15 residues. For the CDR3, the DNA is TGCGCCAGCAGCTTGGGAGGGGGCGGCACAGATACGCAGTATTTT. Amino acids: CASSLGGGGTDTQYF.

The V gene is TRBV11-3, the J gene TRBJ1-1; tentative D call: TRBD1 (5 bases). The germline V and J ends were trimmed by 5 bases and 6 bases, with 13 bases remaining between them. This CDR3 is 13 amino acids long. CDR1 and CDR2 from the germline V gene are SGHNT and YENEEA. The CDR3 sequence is CASSPTGLSEAFF. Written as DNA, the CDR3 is TGTGCCAGCAGCCCTACGGGGCTGTCTGAAGCTTTCTTT. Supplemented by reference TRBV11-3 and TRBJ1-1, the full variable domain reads EAGVVQSPRYKIIEKKQPVAFWCNPISGHNTLYWYLQNLGQGPELLIRYENEEAVDDSQLPKDRFSAERLKGVDSTLKIQPAELGDSAVYLCASSPTGLSEAFFGQGTRLTVV.

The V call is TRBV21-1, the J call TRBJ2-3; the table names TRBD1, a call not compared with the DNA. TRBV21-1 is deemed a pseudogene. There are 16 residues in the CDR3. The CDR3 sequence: CASSKARDTNTDTQYF. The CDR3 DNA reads TGTGCCAGCAGCAAAGCCCGGGACACAAACACAGATACGCAGTATTTT.

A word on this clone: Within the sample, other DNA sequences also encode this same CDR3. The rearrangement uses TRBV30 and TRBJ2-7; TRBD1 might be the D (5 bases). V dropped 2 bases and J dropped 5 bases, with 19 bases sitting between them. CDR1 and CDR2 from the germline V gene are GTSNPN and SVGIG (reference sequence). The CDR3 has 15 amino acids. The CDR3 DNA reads TGTGCCTGGAGTTTGACAGCAGCTGTTATTAACGAGCAGTACTTC. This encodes CAWSLTAAVINEQYF.

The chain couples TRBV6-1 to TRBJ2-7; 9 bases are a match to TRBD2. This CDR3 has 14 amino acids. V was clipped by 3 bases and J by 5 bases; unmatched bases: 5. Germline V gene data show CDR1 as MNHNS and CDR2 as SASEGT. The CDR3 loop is CASSEGLAIDEQYV. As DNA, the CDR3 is TGTGCCAGCAGTGAGGGACTAGCTATAGACGAGCAGTACGTC.

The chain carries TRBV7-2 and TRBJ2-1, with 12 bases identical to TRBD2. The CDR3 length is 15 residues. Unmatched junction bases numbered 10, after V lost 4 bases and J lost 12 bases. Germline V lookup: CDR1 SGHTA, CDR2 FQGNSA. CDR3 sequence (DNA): TGTGCCAGCAGCTCCCAGACTAGCGGGAGCGGGGGGCAGTTCTTC. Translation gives CASSSQTSGSGGQFF.

The CDR3 nucleotides read TGTGCCAGCAGTAGTGGGTTCGAGCAGTACGTC. This encodes CASSSGFEQYV. The rearrangement links TRBV28 to TRBJ2-7, with D unresolved. V gave up 5 bases and J gave up 6 bases, with 8 bases separating them. Germline loops: CDR1 MDHEN, CDR2 SYDVKM. This CDR3 contains 11 residues.